This passage covers 21 T cell receptor beta chains from one sample sequenced in a study of T and B cells in COVID-19 patients. TRB rearrangements were amplified by multiplex PCR with BIOMED2 TRB-A/B primers. TCRdb passed the multiplex PCR reads through MiXCR, listing each CDR3 protein once. The table records approximately 6,000 distinct CDR3 sequences, over 25% of them present only once. From blood, about 240-550 ng of genomic DNA served as TRB template. The sequenced sample consisted of blood. The receptors derive from a human donor with active COVID-19.

This rearrangement joins TRBV7-9 to TRBJ1-4; D is ambiguous. V lost 1 base, J lost 3 bases, and 6 bases lay in between. Germline-derived CDR1 and CDR2 are SEHNR and FQNEAQ (reference sequence). CDR3 length equals 14 residues. CDR3 in amino acids: CASSLGGANEKLFF. CDR3 DNA sequence: TGTGCCAGCAGCTTAGGGGGTGCTAATGAAAAACTGTTTTTT.

The chain carries TRBV4-1 and TRBJ1-2; no clear D. The CDR3 runs to 13 residues. Trimming pared 0 bases from V and 8 bases from J, leaving 10 bases between. The V gene's germline CDR1 is MGHRA and CDR2 YSYEKL. For the CDR3, the DNA is TGCGCCAGCAGCCAAGATGGTGGGAACGGCTACACCTTC. Translation: CASSQDGGNGYTF.

In its sample, this clonotype ranks as medium-sized. The chain couples TRBV6-2 or TRBV6-3 to TRBJ2-6, with 8 bases matching TRBD1. The CDR3 totals 17 residues. The V gene's germline CDR1 is MNHEY and CDR2 SVGEGT. V was clipped by 7 bases and J by 0 bases; unmatched bases: 8. CDR3: CASTGGRGLSGANVLTF. CDR3 coding DNA: TGTGCCAGCACCGGGGGCAGGGGGCTCTCTGGGGCCAACGTCCTGACTTTC.

This clonotype counts as medium-sized. V usage is TRBV13 and J usage is TRBJ2-7, with 9 positions matching TRBD1. Germline V CDR1 and CDR2: PRHDT, FYEKMQ (reference sequence). V was clipped by 0 bases and J by 7 bases; unmatched bases: 10. This CDR3 spans 16 amino acids. CDR3: CASSLGPGQGLGEQYF. CDR3 coding DNA: TGTGCCAGCAGCTTAGGACCGGGACAGGGCCTCGGGGAGCAGTACTTC.

This clonotype was picked up a small number of times. This chain's CDR3 is CASSEAGADNQPQHF. Here the CDR3 DNA reads TGTGCCAGCAGTGAAGCAGGGGCTGACAATCAGCCCCAGCATTTT. The chain recombines TRBV6-1 with TRBJ1-5; the D gene is possibly TRBD1 (5 bases). CDR3 length: 15 residues. Trimming shortened V by 0 bases and J by 3 bases, and 9 bases separated the two germline ends. The germline gives CDR1 MNHNS, CDR2 SASEGT.

This rearrangement joins TRBV5-1 to TRBJ1-1; no clear D. V lost 2 bases, J lost 1 base, and 12 bases lay in between. The CDR3 is 15 residues long. Germline loops: CDR1 SGHRS, CDR2 YFSETQ. CDR3 coding DNA: TGCGCCAGCAGCTTTGGGCCGTCAAGGAACACTGAAGCTTTCTTT. Translating it yields CASSFGPSRNTEAFF.

The chain carries TRBV28 and TRBJ2-3, with D maybe TRBD2 (6 bases). CDR1 and CDR2 (germline): MDHEN, SYDVKM. V lost 7 bases, J lost 6 bases, and 20 bases lay in between. The length of the CDR3 is 15 residues. The CDR3 nucleotides are TGTGCCAGCAAAGCCCACGGATGGGGGGAGGATACGCAGTATTTT. Protein sequence: CASKAHGWGEDTQYF.

This clonotype was recorded only once. The chain links TRBV19 to TRBJ2-7; 15 positions agree with TRBD2. V dropped 4 bases and J dropped 4; count of bases not matched to a gene: 2. The CDR3 is 15 amino acids. Germline V CDR1 and CDR2: LNHDA, SQIVND (reference sequence). In DNA form, the CDR3 reads TGTGCCAGTAGTAGGGGACTAGCGGGGGGATACGAGCAGTACTTC. Amino acid sequence: CASSRGLAGGYEQYF.

The chain joins TRBV24-1 to TRBJ1-1; TRBD1 aligns across 11 bases. V lost 4 bases, J lost 4 bases, and 4 bases stayed unmatched. The CDR3 spans 15 residues. Germline values: CDR1 KGHDR, CDR2 SFDVKD. CDR3 protein: CATSEGTGGITEAFF. CDR3 bases: TGTGCCACCAGTGAGGGGACAGGGGGAATCACTGAAGCTTTCTTT.

This clonotype is deemed medium-sized. This chain uses TRBV6-5 with TRBJ2-7; possible D gene TRBD1, 6 bases. Germline V lookup: CDR1 MNHEY, CDR2 SVGAGI. The CDR3 sequence is 17 residues long. With 1 base removed from V and 2 bases from J, the gap between germline ends came to 18 bases. CDR3 sequence (DNA): TGTGCCAGCAGTTACTTTCAAGGTGGGACAAGGCCCTACGAGCAGTACTTC. Amino acids: CASSYFQGGTRPYEQYF.

This clonotype is judged medium-sized. This chain connects TRBV5-6 to TRBJ1-4; no clear D. Germline V gene lookup returns CDR1 SGHDT and CDR2 YYEEEE. The CDR3 covers 14 residues. V was shortened by 1 base and J by 7 bases, with 11 bases between the two germline ends. CDR3: CASSLKWRVEKLFF. Here the CDR3 DNA reads TGTGCCAGCAGCTTGAAGTGGCGGGTTGAAAAACTGTTTTTT.

This clonotype showed up just a few times. The CDR3 nucleotides read TGTGCCAGCAGCCCCCGGGGTAGTTTCAATGAGCAGTTCTTC. Translated, it gives CASSPRGSFNEQFF. The J gene is TRBJ2-1, the V gene TRBV14; the D gene is possibly TRBD2 (5 bases). Per germline, CDR1 SGHDN and CDR2 FVKESK. This CDR3 spans 14 amino acids. V lost 4 bases to trimming and J lost 6 bases, with 13 bases between them.

This clonotype is medium-sized (0.01 to 0.1%) in the sample. The genes are TRBV18 and TRBJ1-4, with 7 bases identical to TRBD1. Germline CDR1 and CDR2: KGHSH and LQKENI. With V trimmed by 3 bases and J by 8 bases, 9 bases remained unmatched. The CDR3 has 15 residues. The CDR3 spells CASSPYDRDYEKLFF. DNA of the CDR3: TGTGCCAGCTCACCCTACGACAGGGATTACGAAAAACTGTTTTTT.

There are a few counts of this clonotype. This chain uses TRBV6-1 with TRBJ2-5, with a tentative D call TRBD2 (5 bases). V lost 1 base and J 7 bases, leaving 13 bases between the germline ends. Germline V gene sequence: CDR1 MNHNS, CDR2 SASEGT. The CDR3 length is 14 residues. CDR3 in amino acids: CASSEVGLAGTQYF. As DNA, the CDR3 is TGTGCCAGCAGTGAAGTAGGCCTGGCGGGGACCCAGTACTTC.

This clonotype was picked up a small number of times. The rearrangement uses TRBV24-1 and TRBJ2-5, with no clear D. The CDR3 length is 14 residues. Germline V gives CDR1 KGHDR, CDR2 SFDVKD. Trimming took 4 bases from V and 0 from J, leaving 8 bases between them. CDR3 protein: CATSDRQYQETQYF. CDR3 in DNA: TGTGCCACCAGTGACCGACAATACCAAGAGACCCAGTACTTC.

By sample fraction, this clonotype is medium-sized. This sequence joins TRBV6-2 or TRBV6-3 and TRBJ2-3; no definite D call. The CDR3 length is 12 residues. The ends were cut back, 0 bases at V and 7 bases at J, with 5 bases in the middle. Germline-derived CDR1 and CDR2 are MNHEY and SVGEGT. The CDR3 reads CASSYSHYTQYF. For the CDR3, the DNA is TGTGCCAGCAGTTACTCCCATTATACGCAGTATTTT.

This chain links TRBV6-5 with TRBJ1-1; unclear D gene. CDR1 is MNHEY and CDR2 is SVGAGI in the germline V gene. Trimming cost V 0 bases and J 0 bases, with 14 bases left between them. The CDR3 is made up of 17 amino acids. The CDR3: CASSYSKVVGLNTEAFF. CDR3 nucleotides: TGTGCCAGCAGTTACTCGAAGGTCGTGGGCTTGAACACTGAAGCTTTCTTT.

This clonotype was observed a few times. The chain is built from TRBV11-1 and TRBJ1-1; no firm D call. Germline CDR1 SGHAT, CDR2 FQDESV (reference sequence). V gave up 2 bases and J gave up 1 base, with 5 bases separating them. The CDR3 consists of 13 residues. CDR3 residues: CASSLPRNTEAFF. CDR3 nucleotides: TGTGCCAGCAGCTTACCCAGGAACACTGAAGCTTTCTTT. Combining the CDR3 with reference TRBV11-1 and TRBJ1-1 gives the whole variable domain EAEVAQSPRYKITEKSQAVAFWCDPISGHATLYWYRQILGQGPELLVQFQDESVVDDSQLPKDRFSAERLKGVDSTLKIQPAELGDSAMYLCASSLPRNTEAFFGQGTRLTVV.

This rearrangement joins TRBV5-5 to TRBJ2-1, with TRBD2 matching over 8 bases. This CDR3 is 14 amino acids long. Germline V gives CDR1 SGHKS, CDR2 YYEKEE (reference sequence). V gave up 4 bases and J gave up 5 bases; unmatched junction bases: 5. Here the CDR3 DNA reads TGTGCCAGCAGCCGCGGGGGGCCCAACAATGAGCAGTTCTTC. Translated, it gives CASSRGGPNNEQFF.

V and J are TRBV7-2 and TRBJ2-3, with TRBD2 matching over 9 bases. V was clipped by 5 bases and J by 4 bases; unmatched bases: 7. The CDR3 sequence is 15 residues long. Germline assignment: CDR1 SGHTA and CDR2 FQGNSA. CDR3 protein: CASSPLAGISDTQYF. DNA for the CDR3: TGTGCCAGCAGCCCCCTAGCGGGGATATCAGATACGCAGTATTTT. Variable domain in full (rest from reference TRBV7-2 and TRBJ2-3): GAGVSQSPSNKVTEKGKDVELRCDPISGHTALYWYRQSLGQGLEFLIYFQGNSAPDKSGLPSDRFSAERTGGSVSTLTIQRTQQEDSAVYLCASSPLAGISDTQYFGPGTRLTVL.

This clonotype is judged medium-sized. The chain links TRBV5-4 to TRBJ2-1; 8 positions match TRBD2. J lost 9 bases, V lost 7 bases, and 9 bases had no gene match. The length of the CDR3 is 13 residues. CDR1 SGHNT and CDR2 YYREEE come from the germline V gene (reference sequence). The CDR3 protein is CASGSAGGSEQFF. CDR3 in DNA: TGTGCCAGCGGATCCGCGGGGGGTAGTGAGCAGTTCTTC.